Following are 5 T cell receptor beta chains from one sample sequenced in a study of CD8 T cells in ankylosing spondylitis. TCRdb ran MiXCR on the 5' RACE reads and lists one entry per CDR3 protein. The sample holds about 420,000 distinct CDR3 sequences; around 20% are singletons and the top ten take approximately 16%. The antigens of these receptors remain unknown. Study-wide points: Among TCR beta sequences, a motif of roughly 8 highly homologous variants appeared characteristic of ankylosing spondylitis blood.

Material for sequencing was blood, either unsorted or a sorted T cell fraction (not recorded which). These receptor sequences come from a male donor with ankylosing spondylitis.

The rearrangement links TRBV29-1 to TRBJ2-3; 9 bases are shared with TRBD1. This CDR3 spans 13 amino acids. Germline V gene lookup returns CDR1 SQVTM and CDR2 ANQGSEA. The ends lost 6 bases at V and 4 bases at J; junction bases unmatched: 5. CDR3 sequence: CSVVGTGPDTQYF. CDR3 DNA: TGCAGCGTCGTAGGGACAGGGCCAGATACGCAGTATTTT.

V is TRBV5-1 and J is TRBJ2-7; D uncertain. Trimming cost V 4 bases and J 3 bases, with 8 bases left between them. Germline loops: CDR1 SGHRS, CDR2 YFSETQ. This CDR3 contains 12 residues. CDR3 amino acids: CASSATDYEQYF. The DNA for the CDR3 is TGCGCCAGCAGCGCCACAGACTACGAGCAGTACTTC.

V usage is TRBV6-1 and J usage is TRBJ1-5; D gene ambiguous. The CDR3 runs to 12 residues. Trimming removed 2 bases at V and 11 bases at J, with 10 bases between. Germline assignment: CDR1 MNHNS and CDR2 SASEGT. The CDR3 DNA reads as TGTGCCAGCAGTGAATTGGCCCCCACCCAGCATTTT. Residues: CASSELAPTQHF.

The rearrangement joins TRBV12-3 or TRBV12-4 to TRBJ2-7, with 7 bases matching TRBD2. With 3 bases clipped from V and 2 bases from J, the junction kept 10 bases outside the gene matches. CDR3 length: 16 residues. CDR3 loop: CASSFGEGRRTYEQYF. CDR3 DNA sequence: TGTGCCAGCAGTTTTGGGGAGGGGAGGAGGACCTACGAGCAGTACTTC.

The chain has TRBV12-3 or TRBV12-4 and TRBJ2-7; 10 nucleotides match TRBD2. The CDR3 spans 13 residues. Losses at the gene ends were 8 bases for V and 3 bases for J; bases not matched to a gene: 4. CDR3 amino acids: CASGLAVLYEQYF. The CDR3 region has the DNA TGTGCCAGCGGACTAGCGGTTCTCTACGAGCAGTACTTC.